This record concerns one T cell receptor beta chain sequence. Its antigen remains unidentified. The data stem from a study of cytomegalovirus exposure and HLA in healthy donors. Study outcomes and limitations: Reportedly, cytomegalovirus status was diagnosed with high sensitivity and specificity. Across donors, most TCRs were seen rarely, yet some public ones were widespread.

Trimming stripped 4 bases from V and 1 base from J, with 8 bases between. Germline values: CDR1 SGHDT, CDR2 YYEEEE. There are 13 residues in the CDR3. Clones were read by immunoSEQ multiplex PCR, and TCRdb kept only the in-frame ones, dropping some. The sample carries some 130,000 clones, 82% recorded once. V gene TRBV5-6 combines with J gene TRBJ1-1; D not certain. Sequencing was done on a sample of PBMCs. This clonotype was obtained from a man younger than 45 in good health and CMV-seropositive. In nucleotides, the CDR3 is TGTGCCAGCAGCCGAAGGAGGAACACTGAAGCTTTCTTT. Its translation is CASSRRRNTEAFF.